Following are 12 T cell receptor beta chains from one sample sequenced in a study of siplizumab effects on memory and regulatory T cells. No antigen has been assigned to these receptors. Profiling relied on immunoSEQ multiplex PCR, and the TCRdb table lists in-frame clones only, not all of them. The sample gives 10,000 to 15,000 clones, approximately 45% of which show up once; around two fifths is in the top ten. For 6 days at 37°C, the mixed lymphocyte reaction cells were kept in coculture. Sequenced sample: CFSE-low (dividing) CD8+ T cells sorted from an allogeneic mixed lymphocyte reaction. The origin of the receptors is a human donor in good health; the cells came from an allogeneic mixed lymphocyte reaction. Some clones in this sample may be carry-over from other donors' samples.

This clone has only a few counts. The V gene is TRBV29-1, the J gene TRBJ1-2; no clear D gene. With 4 bases removed from V and 4 bases from J, the gap between germline ends came to 13 bases. Germline values: CDR1 SQVTM, CDR2 ANQGSEA. CDR3 size: 13 residues. CDR3: CSVAGISAYGYTF. The CDR3 bases are TGCAGCGTTGCGGGAATTTCGGCCTATGGCTACACCTTC.

The chain links TRBV27 to TRBJ1-5; D gene unclear. CDR3 size: 14 residues. V was clipped by 1 base and J by 6 bases, with 10 bases between them. The V gene's germline CDR1 is MNHEY and CDR2 SMNVEV (reference sequence). The CDR3 sequence: CASSLLGRGQPQHF. CDR3 coding DNA: TGTGCCAGCAGTTTATTGGGAAGAGGTCAGCCCCAGCATTTT.

In its sample, this clone was seen a few times. The V call is TRBV7-6, the J call TRBJ1-1, with no clear D. The V gene's germline CDR1 is SGHVS and CDR2 FNYEAQ. The CDR3 is 14 residues long. Trimming removed 2 bases from V and 4 bases from J, with 11 bases in between. The CDR3 loop reads CASSLITEGTEAFF. In DNA form, the CDR3 reads TGTGCCAGCAGCTTAATTACGGAAGGCACTGAAGCTTTCTTT.

The V gene is TRBV7-9, the J gene TRBJ1-5; TRBD1 is a possible D gene (5 bases). V lost 1 base, J lost 4 bases, and 8 bases lay in between. The CDR3 sequence is 14 residues long. Looked up from germline, CDR1 is SEHNR and CDR2 is FQNEAQ (reference sequence). CDR3 DNA sequence: TGTGCCAGCAGCTTAGAGGGACGAAATCAGCCCCAGCATTTT. It codes for CASSLEGRNQPQHF.

The chain uses TRBV19 and TRBJ2-3; D is perhaps TRBD1 (5 bases). Germline V CDR1 and CDR2: LNHDA, SQIVND (reference sequence). The CDR3 spans 14 residues. V was trimmed by 2 bases and J by 5 bases, leaving 11 bases between them. This chain's CDR3 is CASSIQVQGDTQYF. CDR3 nucleotide sequence: TGTGCCAGTAGTATACAAGTTCAGGGAGATACGCAGTATTTT.

The chain recombines TRBV19 with TRBJ1-5; D not certain. The CDR3 loop spans 12 amino acids. The V end was cut by 6 bases, the J end by 4 bases, with 7 bases between. CDR1 is LNHDA, CDR2 SQIVND, per germline (reference sequence). The CDR3 protein is CASSLGNQPQHF. The CDR3 DNA reads as TGTGCCAGTAGCCTAGGGAATCAGCCCCAGCATTTT.

This clone is labeled as medium-sized. V is TRBV2 and J is TRBJ2-7, with a tentative D call TRBD1 (7 bases). CDR1 is SNHLY and CDR2 is FYNNEI in the germline V gene. The CDR3 totals 14 residues. Trimming cost V 5 bases and J 3 bases, with 14 bases left between them. CDR3 residues: CASSLRGVGYEQYF. The CDR3 DNA reads as TGTGCCAGCAGTCTCAGGGGGGTAGGCTACGAGCAGTACTTC. Filled out from reference TRBV2 and TRBJ2-7, the complete variable domain reads EPEVTQTPSHQVTQMGQEVILRCVPISNHLYFYWYRQILGQKVEFLVSFYNNEISEKSEIFDDQFSVERPDGSNFTLKIRSTKLEDSAMYFCASSLRGVGYEQYFGPGTRLTVT.

This chain uses TRBV2 with TRBJ1-5, with 7 bases fitting TRBD1. Per the germline V gene, CDR1 is SNHLY and CDR2 is FYNNEI. The trim removed 7 bases at V and 4 bases at J, leaving 10 bases unmatched. This CDR3 has 15 amino acids. The CDR3 region is CASNRDRAGNQPQHF. The CDR3 DNA is TGTGCCAGCAATCGAGACAGGGCGGGTAATCAGCCCCAGCATTTT.

The chain links TRBV6-1 to TRBJ1-6; D is unclear. The CDR3 has 17 amino acids. Germline V gene data show CDR1 as MNHNS and CDR2 as SASEGT. Between the trimmed V and J ends, which lost 0 bases and 0 bases, there was a span of 9 bases. CDR3 sequence reads: CASSEAGRSSYNSPLHF. The CDR3 bases are TGTGCCAGCAGTGAAGCGGGGAGGAGCTCCTATAATTCACCCCTCCACTTT.

This chain links TRBV19 with TRBJ1-1, with D perhaps matching TRBD1 (5 bases). Trimming took 3 bases from V and 1 from J, leaving 12 bases between them. CDR3 length equals 15 residues. Germline CDR1 is LNHDA and CDR2 is SQIVND (reference sequence). The CDR3 nucleotides read TGTGCCAGTAGTATTGCCGGGACCGCGAACACTGAAGCTTTCTTT. Residues: CASSIAGTANTEAFF.

The V call is TRBV9, the J call TRBJ1-2; D might be TRBD1 (6 bases). The V and J ends lost 5 bases and 5 bases respectively, with 10 bases between them. Germline CDR1 and CDR2: SGDLS and YYNGEE. CDR3 length: 12 residues. In DNA form, the CDR3 reads TGTGCCAGCAGGGGACAAATATATGGCTACACCTTC. Protein sequence: CASRGQIYGYTF. Complete variable domain (other parts from reference TRBV9 and TRBJ1-2): DSGVTQTPKHLITATGQRVTLRCSPRSGDLSVYWYQQSLDQGLQFLIQYYNGEERAKGNILERFSAQQFPDLHSELNLSSLELGDSALYFCASRGQIYGYTFGSGTRLTVV.

The chain carries TRBV6-6 and TRBJ2-1; D gene ambiguous. V gave up 4 bases and J gave up 10 bases, with 8 bases separating them. The length of the CDR3 is 11 residues. From germline, CDR1 is MNHNY and CDR2 SVGAGI (reference sequence). CDR3: CASSSVEEQFF. The CDR3 coding sequence is TGTGCCAGCAGTTCGGTGGAGGAGCAGTTCTTC.